The next 17 T cell receptor beta chains were all read from a single sample in a study of blood T cell repertoires in COVID-19 (dated by TCRdb to the early 2020s). Receptor amplification or capture employed the immunoSEQ multiplex PCR assay. TCRdb stores this immuneACCESS table with in-frame sequences only. Part of the clones is absent; in the studies checked, under half of the shortfall reflects unresolved V genes, and no reason is known for the rest. The sample contains around 55,000 clones, 90% of them found a single time. The top ten clonotypes cover roughly 6.2% of the sample. The sequencing input was peripheral blood. Source of these receptors: a man aged 40-49 years with acute or convalescent COVID-19.

The CDR3: CASSSLPLEQYF. The CDR3 DNA is TGTGCCAGCAGCTCACTACCTCTCGAGCAGTACTTC. V gene TRBV5-6 combines with J gene TRBJ2-7, with D uncertain. Looked up from germline, CDR1 is SGHDT and CDR2 is YYEEEE. V dropped 3 bases and J dropped 6 bases, with 10 bases sitting between them. The CDR3 covers 12 residues.

This clone was seen a single time. The V and J genes are TRBV19 and TRBJ2-7, with TRBD2 as a possible D gene (5 bases). Germline V gene sequence: CDR1 LNHDA, CDR2 SQIVND (reference sequence). The CDR3 loop spans 15 amino acids. Trimming took off 3 bases at V and 7 bases at J, with 19 bases between the two ends. CDR3 loop: CASSIPGITSGEQYF. In DNA, the CDR3 is TGTGCCAGTAGTATCCCGGGCATCACATCGGGAGAGCAGTACTTC.

V and J are TRBV13 and TRBJ1-1; 10 bases fit TRBD1. In germline, CDR1 is PRHDT, CDR2 FYEKMQ (reference sequence). J lost 10 bases, V lost 2 bases, and 10 bases had no gene match. This CDR3 region has 15 residues. The chain's CDR3 is CASSLKGDRGRIAFF. Here the CDR3 DNA reads TGTGCCAGCAGCTTAAAGGGTGACAGGGGGCGTATAGCTTTCTTT.

The chain links TRBV18 to TRBJ2-1, with a possible D match to TRBD2 (5 bases). V was pared by 4 bases and J by 5 bases, with 6 bases between. The CDR3 has 12 amino acids. Germline CDR1 reads KGHSH; CDR2 reads LQKENI. CDR3 DNA: TGTGCCAGCTCACGAGGGAACAATGAGCAGTTCTTC. It yields the protein CASSRGNNEQFF. Based on the CDR3 plus reference TRBV18 and TRBJ2-1, the full variable domain is NAGVMQNPRHLVRRRGQEARLRCSPMKGHSHVYWYRQLPEEGLKFMVYLQKENIIDESGMPKERFSAEFPKEGPSILRIQQVVRGDSAAYFCASSRGNNEQFFGPGTRLTVL.

The CDR3 is CASSSHLTGHLNNQPQHF. The CDR3 nucleotides are TGTGCCAGCAGCTCACACCTAACGGGACACCTAAACAATCAGCCCCAGCATTTT. The rearrangement uses TRBV5-5 and TRBJ1-5, with TRBD1 as a possible D gene (6 bases). V gave up 3 bases and J gave up 3 bases, with 22 bases separating them. CDR1 SGHKS and CDR2 YYEKEE come from the germline V gene (reference sequence). The CDR3 runs to 18 residues. The whole variable domain, filled in from reference TRBV5-5 and TRBJ1-5, reads DAGVTQSPTHLIKTRGQQVTLRCSPISGHKSVSWYQQVLGQGPQFIFQYYEKEERGRGNFPDRFSARQFPNYSSELNVNALLLGDSALYLCASSSHLTGHLNNQPQHFGDGTRLSIL.

CDR3 protein: CASSLHRQGAYNSPLHF. The CDR3 DNA reads TGTGCCAGCAGCCTTCATCGACAGGGGGCCTATAATTCACCCCTCCACTTT. The V and J genes are TRBV11-3 and TRBJ1-6; 9 nucleotides line up with TRBD1. The CDR3 runs 17 residues. V lost 5 bases to trimming and J lost 2 bases; unmatched junction nucleotides: 7. Germline-derived CDR1 and CDR2 are SGHNT and YENEEA.

A remark on this clone: The same CDR3 can be traced to other DNA sequences in this sample. This sequence joins TRBV5-4 and TRBJ1-1, with D possibly matching TRBD1 (5 bases). The V and J ends lost 1 base and 1 base respectively, with 5 bases between them. The CDR3 runs 13 residues. Germline CDR1 and CDR2: SGHNT and YYREEE (reference sequence). CDR3 DNA: TGTGCCAGCAGCTTGACAGGGAACACTGAAGCTTTCTTT. Protein: CASSLTGNTEAFF.

The chain employs TRBV25-1 and TRBJ1-4; TRBD1 agrees at 8 bases. Germline lookup yields CDR1 MGHDK and CDR2 SYGVNS. This CDR3 spans 15 amino acids. J lost 10 bases, V lost 6 bases, and 13 bases had no gene match. CDR3 in DNA: TGTGCCAGCAGGGCGACGGGACAGGCGTCGGGAAAACTGTTTTTT. The encoded protein is CASRATGQASGKLFF.

The chain employs TRBV3-1 (or the pseudogene TRBV3-2) and TRBJ2-1, with TRBD2 matching over 8 bases. J lost 9 bases, V lost 4 bases, and 5 bases had no gene match. Germline V gives CDR1 LGHDT, CDR2 YNNKEL (reference sequence). The CDR3 is 13 amino acids. CDR3 DNA: TGTGCCAGCAGCCCGGGAGGGCCGGGTGAGCAGTTCTTC. This translates into CASSPGGPGEQFF.

The rearrangement joins TRBV18 to TRBJ2-2; TRBD1 matches 9 bases. This CDR3 is built from 15 residues. In germline, CDR1 is KGHSH, CDR2 LQKENI. With 2 bases clipped from V and 6 bases from J, the junction kept 4 bases outside the gene matches. The CDR3 sequence is CASSPRQGDAGELFF. The DNA for the CDR3 is TGTGCCAGCTCACCAAGACAGGGGGACGCCGGGGAGCTGTTTTTT.

This clone showed up just once. The chain recombines TRBV27 with TRBJ1-6; D is possibly TRBD1 (6 bases). Germline V gene data show CDR1 as MNHEY and CDR2 as SMNVEV (reference sequence). V was pared by 2 bases and J by 6 bases, with 11 bases between. This CDR3 has 15 residues. CDR3: CASSLNRQANSPLHF. Written as DNA, the CDR3 is TGTGCCAGCAGTTTAAACCGACAGGCTAATTCACCCCTCCACTTT.

V is TRBV25-1 and J is TRBJ1-6; TRBD1 aligns across 9 bases. Germline V lookup: CDR1 MGHDK, CDR2 SYGVNS. CDR3 length equals 16 residues. The J segment lost 9 bases and the V segment lost 2 bases, leaving 8 bases of the junction unmatched. CDR3 region: CASSEVAGTGFSPLHF. CDR3 nucleotide sequence: TGTGCCAGCAGTGAAGTTGCGGGGACAGGGTTTTCACCCCTCCACTTT.

This clone was recorded a few times. V usage is TRBV25-1 and J usage is TRBJ1-3, with 7 bases that match TRBD1. Germline-derived CDR1 and CDR2 are MGHDK and SYGVNS. The V gene end was trimmed by 6 bases and the J gene end by 0 bases; junction bases not matched to a gene: 5. This CDR3 has 15 amino acids. CDR3 protein: CASSRGTDSGNTIYF. DNA of the CDR3: TGTGCCAGCAGCCGAGGGACAGACTCTGGAAACACCATATATTTT.

The V call is TRBV14, the J call TRBJ1-4; D is unresolved. Between the trimmed V and J ends, which lost 3 bases and 7 bases, there was a span of 6 bases. The germline gives CDR1 SGHDN, CDR2 FVKESK. CDR3 size: 12 residues. For the CDR3, the DNA is TGTGCCAGCAGCCATGGGAGTGAAAAACTGTTTTTT. This codes for CASSHGSEKLFF.

This clone turned up a few times. The V call is TRBV7-2, the J call TRBJ2-7, with TRBD2 identical over 14 bases. In germline, CDR1 is SGHTA, CDR2 FQGNSA. After removal of 4 bases from V and 2 bases from J, the junction contained 4 bases not matched to a gene. The CDR3 covers 16 residues. CDR3 nucleotide sequence: TGTGCCAGCAGCTCGGGACTAGCGGGAGTTACCTACGAGCAGTACTTC. Its protein is CASSSGLAGVTYEQYF.

The rearrangement links TRBV3-1 (or the pseudogene TRBV3-2) to TRBJ2-1; 14 nucleotides agree with TRBD2. The trim removed 4 bases at V and 7 bases at J, leaving 6 bases unmatched. CDR3 length equals 16 residues. Germline V lookup: CDR1 LGHDT, CDR2 YNNKEL (reference sequence). CDR3 sequence: CASSRGLAGGMNEQFF. In nucleotides, the CDR3 is TGTGCCAGCAGCCGCGGACTAGCGGGAGGTATGAATGAGCAGTTCTTC.

This clone has a single count. The chain has TRBV19 and TRBJ2-7; 9 nucleotides line up with TRBD1. Germline loops: CDR1 LNHDA, CDR2 SQIVND (reference sequence). CDR3 length: 16 amino acids. The V and J ends lost 1 base and 3 bases, in that order; junction bases with no gene match: 7. CDR3 in amino acids: CASSIGLSDRGYEQYF. DNA of the CDR3: TGTGCCAGTAGTATAGGGTTATCGGACAGGGGCTACGAGCAGTACTTC.